The 28 T cell receptor beta chains given below trace back to one sample, sequenced in a study of cytomegalovirus exposure and HLA in healthy donors. Some clones are missing from TCRdb's copy, which holds only in-frame ones; the method was immunoSEQ multiplex PCR. The repertoire holds roughly 260,000 clones, with about 90% as singletons. Sequenced sample: PBMCs. All receptors derive from a young woman in good health and CMV-seronegative.

This chain links TRBV27 with TRBJ2-1; 10 bases fit TRBD2. This CDR3 is built from 18 residues. V trimming: 7 bases; J trimming: 0 bases; junction bases outside the gene matches: 12. In germline, CDR1 is MNHEY, CDR2 SMNVEV (reference sequence). CDR3 in DNA: TGTGCCAGCATAGGTAGCCTAGCGGGGGCCACCTCCTACAATGAGCAGTTCTTC. Translating it yields CASIGSLAGATSYNEQFF.

This sequence joins TRBV11-2 and TRBJ2-1, with 8 bases matching TRBD1. Germline V gene lookup returns CDR1 SGHAT and CDR2 FQNNGV. This CDR3 spans 15 amino acids. V shed 5 bases and J 3 bases; nucleotides not matched to a gene: 6. The CDR3 loop is CASSHRQGFYNEQFF. The CDR3 DNA reads as TGTGCCAGCAGCCACCGACAGGGGTTCTACAATGAGCAGTTCTTC.

This clone has more than one count but fewer than ten. The rearrangement joins TRBV6-5 to TRBJ2-2, with TRBD1 identical over 7 bases. The CDR3 extends over 15 amino acids. In germline, CDR1 is MNHEY, CDR2 SVGAGI. The ends lost 6 bases at V and 4 bases at J; junction bases unmatched: 8. CDR3 sequence: CASRRGDSLTGELFF. CDR3 bases: TGTGCCAGCAGAAGAGGGGACAGCCTCACCGGGGAGCTGTTTTTT.

The chain employs TRBV28 and TRBJ1-4; D remains unclear. The CDR3 extends over 14 amino acids. Between the trimmed V and J ends, which lost 6 bases and 3 bases, there was a span of 11 bases. Germline V CDR1 and CDR2: MDHEN, SYDVKM. DNA for the CDR3: TGTGCCAGCAGCTGGTCCGGGGCTAATGAAAAACTGTTTTTT. This codes for CASSWSGANEKLFF. The full variable domain, rest sourced from reference TRBV28 and TRBJ1-4, is DVKVTQSSRYLVKRTGEKVFLECVQDMDHENMFWYRQDPGLGLRLIYFSYDVKMKEKGDIPEGYSVSREKKERFSLILESASTNQTSMYLCASSWSGANEKLFFGSGTQLSVL.

V is TRBV28 and J is TRBJ1-5, with a tentative D call TRBD1 (5 bases). V gave up 7 bases and J gave up 3 bases, with 16 bases separating them. This CDR3 is 15 amino acids long. Germline CDR1 is MDHEN and CDR2 is SYDVKM. CDR3 nucleotides: TGTGCCAGCAACCTCCCTCGGGGGAACAATCAGCCCCAGCATTTT. It is translated as CASNLPRGNNQPQHF.

The chain joins TRBV27 to TRBJ2-3, with 9 bases identical to TRBD2. Germline CDR1 MNHEY, CDR2 SMNVEV (reference sequence). The CDR3 consists of 15 residues. The trim removed 3 bases at V and 5 bases at J, leaving 6 bases unmatched. The CDR3 protein is CASSFRGGGGDTQYF. In nucleotides, the CDR3 is TGTGCCAGCAGTTTTCGCGGGGGGGGAGGAGATACGCAGTATTTT.

This clone was seen just once. V usage is TRBV5-8 and J usage is TRBJ2-3; 12 bases map to TRBD2. V gave up 6 bases and J gave up 10 bases; unmatched junction bases: 12. Germline V gene sequence: CDR1 SGHTS, CDR2 YDEGEE. The CDR3 is made up of 15 amino acids. The CDR3 bases are TGTGCCAGCACCTGGGGAACTAGCGGGGGGCGAGCGCAGTATTTT. It is translated as CASTWGTSGGRAQYF.

The CDR3, as DNA: TGTGCCAGCAGCTTAAGGGACAGGGGAAATTCACCCCTCCACTTT. It specifies CASSLRDRGNSPLHF. The chain joins TRBV7-9 to TRBJ1-6; the match to TRBD1 covers 10 bases. The CDR3 contains 15 residues. The trim removed 2 bases at V and 7 bases at J, leaving 2 bases unmatched. CDR1 is SEHNR and CDR2 is FQNEAQ in the germline V gene (reference sequence).

The chain combines TRBV5-8 with TRBJ1-6; D is possibly TRBD1 (5 bases). V lost 4 bases, J lost 7 bases, and 15 bases lay in between. The CDR3 runs 15 residues. Germline CDR1 SGHTS, CDR2 YDEGEE. CDR3 nucleotides: TGTGCCAGCAGCCTCGCGGCGGGGGGGAATTCACCCCTCCACTTT. Translated, it gives CASSLAAGGNSPLHF. Based on the CDR3 plus reference TRBV5-8 and TRBJ1-6, the full variable domain is EAGVTQSPTHLIKTRGQQATLRCSPISGHTSVYWYQQALGLGLQFLLWYDEGEERNRGNFPPRFSGRQFPNYSSELNVNALELEDSALYLCASSLAAGGNSPLHFGNGTRLTVT.

The chain combines TRBV5-4 with TRBJ2-7; 9 nucleotides align to TRBD1. The CDR3 extends over 16 amino acids. The germline CDR1 and CDR2 sequences are SGHNT and YYREEE (reference sequence). J gave up 4 bases and V 0 bases, and 8 bases lay outside the gene matches. The DNA for the CDR3 is TGTGCCAGCAGCTTGGCGATGGGACAGGGTCTGTACGAGCAGTACTTC. Its protein is CASSLAMGQGLYEQYF.

V and J are TRBV27 and TRBJ1-2; D remains ambiguous. Trimming cost V 5 bases and J 0 bases, with 13 bases left between them. CDR1 and CDR2 (germline): MNHEY, SMNVEV (reference sequence). CDR3 length: 15 residues. CDR3: CASSDRGIANYGYTF. The CDR3 DNA reads TGTGCCAGCAGTGACCGAGGGATAGCTAACTATGGCTACACCTTC.

Only one count was recorded for this clone. The chain carries TRBV4-3 and TRBJ1-5, with D unresolved. This CDR3 has 15 amino acids. Germline CDR1 and CDR2: LGHNA and YSLEER. The V gene lost 5 bases and the J gene lost 2 bases, with 13 bases spanning the gap. The CDR3 sequence is CASSWTLGGNQPQHF. The CDR3 nucleotides are TGCGCCAGCAGCTGGACCCTCGGGGGCAATCAGCCCCAGCATTTT.

This clone came up once. V and J are TRBV30 and TRBJ1-3; D uncertain. CDR1 and CDR2 (germline): GTSNPN, SVGIG (reference sequence). The CDR3 sequence is 13 residues long. The V end lost 0 bases, the J end lost 3 bases, and 6 bases lay between the germline ends. The CDR3 region has the DNA TGTGCCTGGAGTGTAACTGATGGAAACACCATATATTTT. It translates to CAWSVTDGNTIYF.

V gene TRBV7-9 combines with J gene TRBJ2-3, with TRBD1 matching 7 bases. With V trimmed by 3 bases and J by 2 bases, 8 bases remained unmatched. This CDR3 region has 16 residues. The germline gives CDR1 SEHNR, CDR2 FQNEAQ (reference sequence). The CDR3 coding sequence is TGTGCCAGCAGCTTCCCCCCAGGGGGTAACACAGATACGCAGTATTTT. Amino acids: CASSFPPGGNTDTQYF.

The V call is TRBV11-2, the J call TRBJ1-1, with 11 bases fitting TRBD1. This CDR3 region has 15 residues. V shed 4 bases, J shed 10 bases, and the junction held 11 bases outside the gene matches. The germline V gene has CDR1 SGHAT and CDR2 FQNNGV. CDR3 in amino acids: CASSSAHAGQGVAFF. The CDR3 DNA sequence: TGTGCCAGCAGCTCAGCACACGCGGGACAGGGGGTAGCTTTCTTT.

The chain combines TRBV5-1 with TRBJ1-3; D is unresolved. The ends were cut back, 2 bases at V and 0 bases at J, with 12 bases in the middle. This CDR3 region has 16 residues. Per the germline V gene, CDR1 is SGHRS and CDR2 is YFSETQ. The CDR3 loop reads CASSFLAGISGNTIYF. The DNA for the CDR3 is TGCGCCAGCAGCTTTTTGGCGGGGATCTCTGGAAACACCATATATTTT.

The V call is TRBV7-6, the J call TRBJ1-4; weak D call: TRBD1 (5 bases). The CDR3 has 15 amino acids. V was shortened by 1 base and J by 5 bases, with 11 bases between the two germline ends. CDR1 and CDR2 from the germline V gene are SGHVS and FNYEAQ. DNA of the CDR3: TGTGCCAGCAGCTTAGGGGCAGGGAGGAATGAAAAACTGTTTTTT. This gives the protein CASSLGAGRNEKLFF.

This clone was counted once. In nucleotides, the CDR3 is TGTGCCATCAGTGGGGGGGACAGAGCTTCCTATGGCTACACCTTC. This codes for CAISGGDRASYGYTF. This sequence joins TRBV10-3 and TRBJ1-2; 7 bases match TRBD1. Trimming cost V 4 bases and J 4 bases; bases outside gene matches: 9. CDR3 length equals 15 residues. Germline CDR1 ENHRY, CDR2 SYGVKD.

V gene TRBV10-3 combines with J gene TRBJ2-2, with D perhaps TRBD1 (6 bases). This CDR3 has 12 amino acids. CDR1 ENHRY and CDR2 SYGVKD come from the germline V gene. With 10 bases removed from V and 6 bases from J, the gap between germline ends came to 12 bases. The CDR3 coding sequence is TGTGCCACCAAGGGGGTTTCCGGGGAGCTGTTTTTT. Translation: CATKGVSGELFF.

CDR3 amino acids: CASSYNRGTEKLFF. The CDR3 DNA follows: TGTGCCAGCAGTTATAACAGGGGGACTGAAAAACTGTTTTTT. This sequence joins TRBV6-5 and TRBJ1-4, with TRBD1 matching 8 bases. Germline trimming cut 3 bases from V and 7 bases from J; bases unmatched to any gene: 4. The CDR3 has 14 amino acids. CDR1 is MNHEY, CDR2 SVGAGI, per germline.

This clone was observed a few times. J is TRBJ1-6 and V is TRBV7-9; 9 bases fit TRBD1. Germline V CDR1 and CDR2: SEHNR, FQNEAQ (reference sequence). The CDR3 totals 15 residues. The junction had 3 bases not matched to a gene; V was cut back by 2 bases and J by 7 bases. The CDR3 reads CASSLRTGDNSPLHF. CDR3 nucleotide sequence: TGTGCCAGCAGCTTAAGGACAGGGGACAATTCACCCCTCCACTTT.

This sequence joins TRBV7-2 and TRBJ2-2; weak D call: TRBD1 (6 bases). Germline V gives CDR1 SGHTA, CDR2 FQGNSA. This CDR3 contains 16 residues. The V and J ends lost 2 bases and 0 bases respectively, with 10 bases between them. This CDR3 reads CASSLTSGANTGELFF. Here the CDR3 DNA reads TGTGCCAGCAGCTTAACATCAGGGGCGAACACCGGGGAGCTGTTTTTT. Looking up the rest from reference TRBV7-2 and TRBJ2-2 gives the full variable domain: GAGVSQSPSNKVTEKGKDVELRCDPISGHTALYWYRQSLGQGLEFLIYFQGNSAPDKSGLPSDRFSAERTGGSVSTLTIQRTQQEDSAVYLCASSLTSGANTGELFFGEGSRLTVL.

The chain couples TRBV28 to TRBJ2-7; D may be TRBD1 (6 bases). Germline loops: CDR1 MDHEN, CDR2 SYDVKM. The V end was cut by 4 bases, the J end by 4 bases, with 11 bases between. The CDR3 length is 13 residues. CDR3 sequence (DNA): TGTGCCAGCAGTTCGATTCAGGGGTACGAGCAGTACGTC. The encoded protein is CASSSIQGYEQYV.

Remarks on this clone: The junction departs from the called germline gene at one end, perhaps through a read error. J is TRBJ2-5 and V is TRBV7-7, with D unresolved. Germline CDR1 and CDR2: SSHAT and FNYEAQ (reference sequence). The CDR3 is made up of 17 amino acids. The CDR3 spells CASSLVYPGSSQETQYF. The CDR3 region has the DNA TGTGCTAGCAGCTTAGTTTACCCCGGTTCCTCACAAGAGACCCAGTACTTC.

The table lists this clone with a count of one. The genes are TRBV7-9 and TRBJ2-3; D unresolved. CDR1 SEHNR and CDR2 FQNEAQ come from the germline V gene (reference sequence). The CDR3 loop spans 16 amino acids. V lost 4 bases and J 0 bases, leaving 14 bases between the germline ends. The chain's CDR3 is CASSSPLATSTDTQYF. The CDR3 DNA reads TGTGCCAGCAGCTCCCCGCTCGCTACTAGCACAGATACGCAGTATTTT.

The CDR3 reads CASSYSGLKNTEAFF. DNA for the CDR3: TGTGCCAGCAGTTACTCGGGACTGAAGAACACTGAAGCTTTCTTT. The chain is built from TRBV6-5 and TRBJ1-1, with D tentatively TRBD1 (5 bases). Germline assignment: CDR1 MNHEY and CDR2 SVGAGI. Trimming stripped 0 bases from V and 1 base from J, with 9 bases between. CDR3 length equals 15 residues.

The chain has TRBV6-6 and TRBJ1-1; 7 bases agree with TRBD1. The CDR3 runs 15 residues. CDR1 MNHNY and CDR2 SVGAGI come from the germline V gene (reference sequence). The V segment lost 4 bases and the J segment 0 bases; nucleotides outside the gene matches: 5. The CDR3 is CASSSQGSLNTEAFF. DNA of the CDR3: TGTGCCAGCAGTTCACAGGGGTCCCTGAACACTGAAGCTTTCTTT.

The J gene is TRBJ2-3, the V gene TRBV29-1; TRBD2 matches at 9 bases. The CDR3 runs 12 residues. Germline values: CDR1 SQVTM, CDR2 ANQGSEA. V shed 7 bases and J 4 bases; nucleotides not matched to a gene: 3. CDR3 coding DNA: TGCAGCGCCTCTAGCGGGGCAGATACGCAGTATTTT. This translates into CSASSGADTQYF.